The 5 T cell receptor beta chains listed next were all sequenced from one sample in a study of beta chain features in type 1 diabetes. Every isolated RNA sample was fully reverse transcribed, so sequencing captured expressed TCRB transcripts. Clones were sequenced by immunoSEQ multiplex PCR, and TCRdb holds only the in-frame ones, with some missing. The data show 350,000 to 450,000 clones, around 13% seen once. Study results and limitations: The study found moderately but significantly shorter TCRB CDR3s in all four CD4+ subsets of Type 1 diabetes patients.

No antigen has been identified for these receptors. The sample taken for sequencing was naive CD4+ T cells from blood. These receptors were taken from a woman under 30 with type 1 diabetes.

J is TRBJ1-5 and V is TRBV6-5, with D perhaps TRBD1 (5 bases). The length of the CDR3 is 12 residues. The germline gives CDR1 MNHEY, CDR2 SVGAGI. Trimming took 5 bases from V and 12 from J, leaving 14 bases between them. CDR3 DNA: TGTGCCAGCAGTCAACACCAGGGAATCCAGCATTTT. This encodes CASSQHQGIQHF.

The table lists this clone with a few counts. The chain links TRBV4-2 to TRBJ2-5; TRBD2 agrees at 9 bases. Per germline, CDR1 LGHNA and CDR2 YNFKEQ. The CDR3 totals 14 residues. V trimming: 4 bases; J trimming: 5 bases; junction bases outside the gene matches: 5. The CDR3, as DNA: TGTGCCAGCAGCCTGCTAGCGGGGATGGAGACCCAGTACTTC. It encodes CASSLLAGMETQYF.

The DNA of the CDR3 is TGTGCCAGCAGCCCCCCCTGGGGGCAGGACGAGCAGTACTTC. Protein sequence: CASSPPWGQDEQYF. The V and J genes are TRBV5-6 and TRBJ2-7, with D perhaps matching TRBD1 (6 bases). V was shortened by 4 bases and J by 5 bases, with 16 bases between the two germline ends. The CDR3 has 14 residues. Per the germline V gene, CDR1 is SGHDT and CDR2 is YYEEEE.

This clone was picked up a small number of times. This chain joins TRBV25-1 and TRBJ2-3; D is perhaps TRBD1 (6 bases). V lost 6 bases, J lost 0 bases, and 10 bases lay in between. Germline V gene lookup returns CDR1 MGHDK and CDR2 SYGVNS. The CDR3 is 14 residues long. The chain's CDR3 is CASSRTVSTDTQYF. The CDR3 DNA is TGTGCCAGCAGCCGGACAGTGAGCACAGATACGCAGTATTTT.

This clone was seen a few times. The chain couples TRBV5-1 to TRBJ2-1, with D maybe TRBD1 (6 bases). V dropped 4 bases and J dropped 5 bases, with 10 bases sitting between them. The CDR3 has 13 residues. Germline V gives CDR1 SGHRS, CDR2 YFSETQ. CDR3 nucleotides: TGCGCCAGCAGCCGGGGACACGACAATGAGCAGTTCTTC. Protein: CASSRGHDNEQFF.